This T cell receptor (beta chain) derives from a study of spatial heterogeneity in lung cancer. TCRdb redid the calling of the 5' RACE reads with MiXCR, one entry per CDR3 protein. The repertoire has some 2,100 distinct CDR3 sequences, less than 3% of them found once; the top ten carry roughly 9%. This clonotype was counted at least ten times. The antigen remains unidentified. Time point of the sample: sample taken at primary tumor resection. Germline CDR1 and CDR2: DFQATT and SNEGSKA (reference sequence). The V and J ends lost 2 bases and 7 bases, in that order; junction bases with no gene match: 8. This CDR3 has 14 residues. The study, taken as a whole, reports: The study found that expanded intratumoral alpha and beta TCR counts tracked tumor mutation counts.

The V call is TRBV20-1, the J call TRBJ2-1; 7 positions match TRBD2. The sample consisted of lung tumor tissue, taken at surgery. The origin of this receptor is a male donor with early-stage non-small cell lung cancer. The CDR3 spells CSARIAGEENEQFF. The CDR3 coding sequence is TGCAGTGCTAGAATTGCGGGAGAGGAGAATGAGCAGTTCTTC.